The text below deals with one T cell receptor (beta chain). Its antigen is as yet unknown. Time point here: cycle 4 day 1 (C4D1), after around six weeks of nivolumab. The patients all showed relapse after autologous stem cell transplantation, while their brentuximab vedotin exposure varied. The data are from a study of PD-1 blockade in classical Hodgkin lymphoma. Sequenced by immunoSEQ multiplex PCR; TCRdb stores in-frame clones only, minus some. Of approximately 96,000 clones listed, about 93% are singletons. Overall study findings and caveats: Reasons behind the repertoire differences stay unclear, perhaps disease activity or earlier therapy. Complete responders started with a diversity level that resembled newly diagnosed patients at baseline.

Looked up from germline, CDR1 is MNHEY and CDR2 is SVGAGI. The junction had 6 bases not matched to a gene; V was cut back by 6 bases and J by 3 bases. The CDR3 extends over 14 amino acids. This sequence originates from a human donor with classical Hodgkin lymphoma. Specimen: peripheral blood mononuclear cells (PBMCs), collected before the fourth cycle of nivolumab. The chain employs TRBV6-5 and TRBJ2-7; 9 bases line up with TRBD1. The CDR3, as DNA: TGTGCCAGCAGACGCCCGGGACAGGGCTACGAGCAGTACTTC. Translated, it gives CASRRPGQGYEQYF.